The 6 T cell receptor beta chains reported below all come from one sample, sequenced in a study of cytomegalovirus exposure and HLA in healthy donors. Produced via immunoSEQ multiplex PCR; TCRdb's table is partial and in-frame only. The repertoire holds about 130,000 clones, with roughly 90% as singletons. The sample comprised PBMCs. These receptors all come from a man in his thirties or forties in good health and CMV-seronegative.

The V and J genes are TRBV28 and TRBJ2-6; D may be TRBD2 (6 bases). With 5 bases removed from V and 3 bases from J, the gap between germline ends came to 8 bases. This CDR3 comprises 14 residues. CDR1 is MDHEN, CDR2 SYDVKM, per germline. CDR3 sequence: CASSSGRGANVLTF. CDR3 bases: TGTGCCAGCAGTAGCGGGCGTGGGGCCAACGTCCTGACTTTC.

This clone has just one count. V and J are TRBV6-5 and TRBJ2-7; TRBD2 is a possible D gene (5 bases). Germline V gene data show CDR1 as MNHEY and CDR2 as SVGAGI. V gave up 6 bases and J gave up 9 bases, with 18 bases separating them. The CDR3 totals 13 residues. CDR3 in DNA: TGTGCCAGCAGACACCCCCAGGACTTTAGGCAGTACTTC. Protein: CASRHPQDFRQYF.

The CDR3, as DNA: TGTGCCAGCAGCTTAAGTCTAGCGGGACCTTACTACGAGCAGTACTTC. Translated, it gives CASSLSLAGPYYEQYF. The chain has TRBV7-9 and TRBJ2-7; 9 bases agree with TRBD2. The ends lost 2 bases at V and 3 bases at J; junction bases unmatched: 8. CDR1 is SEHNR, CDR2 FQNEAQ, per germline (reference sequence). The CDR3 loop spans 16 amino acids.

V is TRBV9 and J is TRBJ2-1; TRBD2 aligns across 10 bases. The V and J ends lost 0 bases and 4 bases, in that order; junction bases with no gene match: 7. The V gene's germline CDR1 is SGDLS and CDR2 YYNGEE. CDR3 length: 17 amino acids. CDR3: CASSVGVSGGPYNEQFF. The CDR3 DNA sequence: TGTGCCAGCAGCGTAGGGGTTAGCGGGGGGCCTTACAATGAGCAGTTCTTC.

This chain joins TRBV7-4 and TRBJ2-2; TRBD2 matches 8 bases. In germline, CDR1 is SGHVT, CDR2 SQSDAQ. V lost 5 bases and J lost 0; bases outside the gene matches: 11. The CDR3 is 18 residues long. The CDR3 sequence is CASSQSWLLAANTGELFF. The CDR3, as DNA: TGTGCCAGCAGCCAAAGCTGGTTACTAGCGGCGAACACCGGGGAGCTGTTTTTT.

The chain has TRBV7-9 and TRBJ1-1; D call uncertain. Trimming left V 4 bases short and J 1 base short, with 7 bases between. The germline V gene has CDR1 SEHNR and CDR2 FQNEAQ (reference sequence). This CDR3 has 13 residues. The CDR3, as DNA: TGTGCCAGCAGCTCACCCAGGAACACTGAAGCTTTCTTT. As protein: CASSSPRNTEAFF.